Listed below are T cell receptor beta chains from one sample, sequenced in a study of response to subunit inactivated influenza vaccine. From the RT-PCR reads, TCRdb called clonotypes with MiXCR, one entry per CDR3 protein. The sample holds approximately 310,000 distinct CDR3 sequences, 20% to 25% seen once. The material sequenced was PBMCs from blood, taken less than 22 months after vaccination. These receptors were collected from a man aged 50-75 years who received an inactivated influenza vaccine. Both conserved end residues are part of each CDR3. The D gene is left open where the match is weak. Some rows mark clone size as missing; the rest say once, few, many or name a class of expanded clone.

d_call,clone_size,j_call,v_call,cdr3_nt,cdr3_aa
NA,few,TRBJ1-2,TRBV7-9,TGTGCCTCGGAGGGAGAAAGTAACTATGGCTACACCTTC,CASEGESNYGYTF
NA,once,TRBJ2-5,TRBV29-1,TGCAGCGTTCGCCAGAACCAAGAGACCCAGTACTTC,CSVRQNQETQYF
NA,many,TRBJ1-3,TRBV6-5,TGTGCCAGCAGTTACCAGGTTCGGTCTGGAAACACCATATATTTT,CASSYQVRSGNTIYF
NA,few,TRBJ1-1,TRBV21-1,TGTGCCAGCAGCAAAGGTTTGACAGGGGGCCTGCGGACTGAAGCTTTCTTT,CASSKGLTGGLRTEAFF
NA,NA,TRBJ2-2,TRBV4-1,TGCGCCAGCAGACGAGTCGGGGGGCAGAACACCGGGGAGCTGTTTTTT,CASRRVGGQNTGELFF
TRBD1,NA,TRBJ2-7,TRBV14,TGTGCCAGCAGCCAAGACTCTCCGGGACAGGGGCTCTACGAGCAGTACTTC,CASSQDSPGQGLYEQYF
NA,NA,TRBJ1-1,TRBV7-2,TGTGCCAGCAGCTTGTTGTTCGACACTGAAGCTTTCTTT,CASSLLFDTEAFF
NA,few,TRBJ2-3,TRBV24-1,TGTGCCACCAGTGACCCGATACCGGCACAGGATTCAGATACGCAGTATTTT,CATSDPIPAQDSDTQYF
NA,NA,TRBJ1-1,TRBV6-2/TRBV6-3,TGTGCCAGCAGTGGTGTTCTGAACACTGAAGCTTTCTTT,CASSGVLNTEAFF
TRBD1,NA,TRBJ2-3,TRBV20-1,TGCAGTGCTAGAGATAGGGACAGGGGGACAGATACGCAGTATTTT,CSARDRDRGTDTQYF
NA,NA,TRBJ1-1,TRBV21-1,TGTGCCAGCAGCAAAGGCCGGCAGGCGCGGCAGGCTTTCTTT,CASSKGRQARQAFF
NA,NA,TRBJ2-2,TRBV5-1,TGCGCCAGCAGCTCGGCGGGGGCGCGGATCGGGGAGCTGTTTTTT,CASSSAGARIGELFF
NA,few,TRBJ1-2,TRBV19,TGTGCCAGTAGTACGGGCCTTAACTATGGCTACACCTTC,CASSTGLNYGYTF
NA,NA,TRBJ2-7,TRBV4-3,TGCGCCAGCAGCGCGACTAGTTTGGCCTCCTACGAGCAGTACTTC,CASSATSLASYEQYF
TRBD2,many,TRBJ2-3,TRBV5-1,TGCGCCAGCAGCTTAGGCGGGGGGCCAGATACGCAGTATTTT,CASSLGGGPDTQYF
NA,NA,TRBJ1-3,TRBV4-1,TGCGCCAGCAGCCCAAGAGTTTCCTCTGGAAACACCATATATTTT,CASSPRVSSGNTIYF
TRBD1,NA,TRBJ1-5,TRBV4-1,TGCGCCAGCAGCCCCTCGACAGGGTCTGGCAATCAGCCCCAGCATTTT,CASSPSTGSGNQPQHF
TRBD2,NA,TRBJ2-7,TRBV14,TGTGCCAGCAGCCAGCAGACTAGCTCCAGCGAGCAGTACTTC,CASSQQTSSSEQYF
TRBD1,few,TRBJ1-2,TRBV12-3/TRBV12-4,TGTGCCAGCAGCCGCCTGGGACAGCAGAACTATGGCTACACCTTC,CASSRLGQQNYGYTF
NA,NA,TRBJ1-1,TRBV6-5,TGTGCCAGCAGTTGGGGTGGGACTGAAGCTTTCTTT,CASSWGGTEAFF
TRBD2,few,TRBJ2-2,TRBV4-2,TGTGCCAGCAGCCTCGGACTAGCGGGAGTAGCCGGGGAGCTGTTTTTT,CASSLGLAGVAGELFF
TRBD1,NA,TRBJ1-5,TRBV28,TGTGCCAGCAGTTCCCCGGGGACAGCCCGATATAGCAATCAGCCCCAGCATTTT,CASSSPGTARYSNQPQHF
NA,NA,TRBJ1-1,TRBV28,TGTGCCAGCATTCGTCAGACAGGTACTGAAGCTTTCTTT,CASIRQTGTEAFF
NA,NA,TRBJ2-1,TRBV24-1,TGTGCCACCAGTGGAGGGGGATCCAGGAATGAGCAGTTCTTC,CATSGGGSRNEQFF
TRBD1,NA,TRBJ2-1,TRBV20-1,TGCAGTGCTAGAAACCCCCCGGGACAGGGGAGACCTAATGAGCAGTTCTTC,CSARNPPGQGRPNEQFF
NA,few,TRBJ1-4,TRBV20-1,TGCAGTGCTAGTCGGGCCCTCGGAGGTGGAAAACTGTTTTTT,CSASRALGGGKLFF
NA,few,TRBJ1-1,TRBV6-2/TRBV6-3,TGTGCCAGCAGGCTCGACAGGATTCTAGGGAACACTGAAGCTTTCTTT,CASRLDRILGNTEAFF
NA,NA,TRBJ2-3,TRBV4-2,TGTGCCAGCAGCCCATTAATCGCAGATACGCAGTATTTT,CASSPLIADTQYF
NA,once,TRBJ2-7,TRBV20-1,TGCAGTGCTAGAGCCCCAAAGGGTAGCGGTGTCGAGCAGTACTTC,CSARAPKGSGVEQYF
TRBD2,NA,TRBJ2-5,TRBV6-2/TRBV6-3,TGTGCCAGCAGACGGACTAGCGTGGAGACCCAGTACTTC,CASRRTSVETQYF
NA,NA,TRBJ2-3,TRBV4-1,TGCGCCAGCAGCCAAGCGCGGTGGGGGTTCACGGATACGCAGTATTTT,CASSQARWGFTDTQYF
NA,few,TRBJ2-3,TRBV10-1,TGCGCCAGCAGTGACGGTAGACTCAGCACAGATACGCAGTATTTT,CASSDGRLSTDTQYF
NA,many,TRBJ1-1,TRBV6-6,TGTGCCAGCAGTTACCCTTCCCAGACTGAAGCTTTCTTT,CASSYPSQTEAFF
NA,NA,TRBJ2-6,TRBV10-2,TGCGCCAGCAGTGAGTCGGGGCCCCTGGGGGCCAACGTCCTGACTTTC,CASSESGPLGANVLTF
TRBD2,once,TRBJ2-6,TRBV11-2,TGTGCCACCCCGGGGGGGAATGGGGCCAACGTCCTGACTTTC,CATPGGNGANVLTF
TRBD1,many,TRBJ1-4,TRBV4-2,TGTGCCAGCAGTGGGGCCGGGACAGGGAATGAAAAACTGTTTTTT,CASSGAGTGNEKLFF
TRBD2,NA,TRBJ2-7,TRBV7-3,TGTGCCAGCAGCTTAGGGACTAGCGGGTACGACGAGCAGTACTTC,CASSLGTSGYDEQYF
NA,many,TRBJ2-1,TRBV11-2,TGTGCCAGCAGCTTAGAAAACCTGCGCAGGGGAGAGCAGTTCTTC,CASSLENLRRGEQFF
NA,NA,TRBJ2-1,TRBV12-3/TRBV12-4,TGTGCCAGCCTGCTGCCCGGGAGCTATGAGCAGTTCTTC,CASLLPGSYEQFF
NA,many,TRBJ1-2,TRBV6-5,TGTGCCAGCAGTTACTCACTGGGGGCTAACTATGGCTACACCTTC,CASSYSLGANYGYTF
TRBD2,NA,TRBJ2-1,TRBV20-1,TGCAGTGCTAGTAGCGGGACTAGCGGGAGATATGAGCAGTTCTTC,CSASSGTSGRYEQFF
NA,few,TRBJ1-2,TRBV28,TGTGCCAGCAGTTTCCCCTCCCTTTGGGGGGAGCATGGCTACACCTTC,CASSFPSLWGEHGYTF
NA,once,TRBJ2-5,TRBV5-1,TGCGCCAGCAGGGCAGAGAGCTTGATGAAAGAGACCCAGTACTTC,CASRAESLMKETQYF
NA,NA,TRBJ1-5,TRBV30,TGTGCCTGGAGTGGGCACTACAATCAGCCCCAGCATTTT,CAWSGHYNQPQHF
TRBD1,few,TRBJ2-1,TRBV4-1,TGCGCCAGCAAAACGGGACAGGGAGGCAATGAGCAGTTCTTC,CASKTGQGGNEQFF
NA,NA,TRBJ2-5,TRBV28,TGTGCCAGCAGTTTTTTCCAGACAGAGACCCAGTACTTC,CASSFFQTETQYF
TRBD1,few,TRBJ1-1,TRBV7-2,TGTGCCAGCAGCGTAGGGACAGGGAGAAACACTGAAGCTTTCTTT,CASSVGTGRNTEAFF
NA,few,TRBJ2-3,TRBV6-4,TGTGCCAGCAGTCCCCCAGATACGCAGTATTTT,CASSPPDTQYF
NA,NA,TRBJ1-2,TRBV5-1,TGCGCCAGCAGCCGGAATATCAAGGGGGGAGTAAAGGATGGCTACACCTTC,CASSRNIKGGVKDGYTF
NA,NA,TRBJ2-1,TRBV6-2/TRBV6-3,TGTGCCAGCACCCTAGGAATCAGGGCCGGGAATGAGCAGTTCTTC,CASTLGIRAGNEQFF
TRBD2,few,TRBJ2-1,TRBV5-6,TGTGCCAGCAGCTTGGACGAGACTAGCGCGGGTTACAATGAGCAGTTCTTC,CASSLDETSAGYNEQFF